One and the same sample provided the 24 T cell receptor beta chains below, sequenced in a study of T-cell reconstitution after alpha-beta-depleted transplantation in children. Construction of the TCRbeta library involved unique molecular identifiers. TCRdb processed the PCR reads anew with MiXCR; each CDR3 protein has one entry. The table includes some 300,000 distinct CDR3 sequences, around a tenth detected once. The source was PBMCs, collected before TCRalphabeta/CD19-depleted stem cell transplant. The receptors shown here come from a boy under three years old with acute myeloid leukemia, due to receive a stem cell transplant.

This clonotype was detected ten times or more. The CDR3 region has the DNA TGTGCCAGCCGGGCCAGAGCGGGAGACGGGAACATTCAGTACTTC. Amino acids: CASRARAGDGNIQYF. This chain uses TRBV7-8 with TRBJ2-4; 8 bases are shared with TRBD2. The V segment lost 8 bases and the J segment 7 bases; nucleotides outside the gene matches: 13. The CDR3 loop spans 15 amino acids. Germline V gives CDR1 SGHVS, CDR2 FQNEAQ.

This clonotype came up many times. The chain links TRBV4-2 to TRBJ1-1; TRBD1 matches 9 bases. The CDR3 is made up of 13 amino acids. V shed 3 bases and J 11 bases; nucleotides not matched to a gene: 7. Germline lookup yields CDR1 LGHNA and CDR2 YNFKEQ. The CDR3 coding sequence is TGTGCCAGCAGCCATCCCGGGACAGGGATGGCTTTCTTT. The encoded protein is CASSHPGTGMAFF.

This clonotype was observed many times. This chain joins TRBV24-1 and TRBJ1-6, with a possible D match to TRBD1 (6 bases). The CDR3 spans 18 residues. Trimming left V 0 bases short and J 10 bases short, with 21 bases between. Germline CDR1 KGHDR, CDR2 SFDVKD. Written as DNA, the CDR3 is TGTGCCACCAGTGATTTGCCTCTCGACAGGAAATCTCGCTCACCCCTCCACTTT. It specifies CATSDLPLDRKSRSPLHF.

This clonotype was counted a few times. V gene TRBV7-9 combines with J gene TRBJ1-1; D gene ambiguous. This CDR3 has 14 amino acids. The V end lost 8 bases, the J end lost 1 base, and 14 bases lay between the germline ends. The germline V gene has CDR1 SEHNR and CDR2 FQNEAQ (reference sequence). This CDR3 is CASGRGSRNTEAFF. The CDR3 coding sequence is TGTGCCAGCGGCCGAGGGAGCAGGAACACTGAAGCTTTCTTT. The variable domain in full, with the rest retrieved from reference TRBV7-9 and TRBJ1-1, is DTGVSQNPRHKITKRGQNVTFRCDPISEHNRLYWYRQTLGQGPEFLTYFQNEAQLEKSRLLSDRFSAERPKGSFSTLEIQRTEQGDSAMYLCASGRGSRNTEAFFGQGTRLTVV.

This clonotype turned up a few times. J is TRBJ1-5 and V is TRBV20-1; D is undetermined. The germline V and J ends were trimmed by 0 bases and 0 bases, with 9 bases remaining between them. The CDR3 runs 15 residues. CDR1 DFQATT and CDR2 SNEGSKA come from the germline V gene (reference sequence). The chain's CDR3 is CSAREGSPSNQPQHF. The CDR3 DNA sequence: TGCAGTGCTAGAGAAGGAAGTCCTAGCAATCAGCCCCAGCATTTT.

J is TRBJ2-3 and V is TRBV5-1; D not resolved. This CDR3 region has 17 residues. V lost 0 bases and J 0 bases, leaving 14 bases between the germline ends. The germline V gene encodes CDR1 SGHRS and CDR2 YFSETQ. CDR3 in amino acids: CASSLAADLPSTDTQYF. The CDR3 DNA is TGCGCCAGCAGCTTGGCTGCAGACCTTCCTAGCACAGATACGCAGTATTTT.

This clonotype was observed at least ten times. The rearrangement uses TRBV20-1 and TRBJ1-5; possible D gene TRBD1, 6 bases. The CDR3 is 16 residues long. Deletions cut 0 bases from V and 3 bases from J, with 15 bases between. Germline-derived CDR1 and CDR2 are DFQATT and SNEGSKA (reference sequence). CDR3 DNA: TGCAGTGCTAGAGATCCCACAGGGCGTATCAATCAGCCCCAGCATTTT. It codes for CSARDPTGRINQPQHF.

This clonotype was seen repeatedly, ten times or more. The chain's CDR3 is CSASGKRGDIQYF. CDR3 nucleotide sequence: TGCAGTGCTAGTGGGAAACGGGGTGACATTCAGTACTTC. The chain couples TRBV20-1 to TRBJ2-4; a weak D match, TRBD2 (5 bases). V was shortened by 3 bases and J by 8 bases, with 14 bases between the two germline ends. The length of the CDR3 is 13 residues. The germline gives CDR1 DFQATT, CDR2 SNEGSKA (reference sequence).

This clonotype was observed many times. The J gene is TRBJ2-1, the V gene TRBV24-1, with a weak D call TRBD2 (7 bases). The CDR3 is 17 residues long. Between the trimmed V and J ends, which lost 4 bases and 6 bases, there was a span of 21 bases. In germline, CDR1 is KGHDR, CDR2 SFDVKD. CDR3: CATSDLTGTGGRNEQFF. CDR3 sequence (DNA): TGTGCCACCAGTGACTTAACAGGAACGGGGGGCCGCAATGAGCAGTTCTTC.

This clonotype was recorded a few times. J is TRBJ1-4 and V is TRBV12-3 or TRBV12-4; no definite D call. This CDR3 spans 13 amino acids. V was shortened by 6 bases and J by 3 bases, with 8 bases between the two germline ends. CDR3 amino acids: CASREAPNEKLFF. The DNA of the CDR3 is TGTGCCAGCAGGGAGGCCCCTAATGAAAAACTGTTTTTT.

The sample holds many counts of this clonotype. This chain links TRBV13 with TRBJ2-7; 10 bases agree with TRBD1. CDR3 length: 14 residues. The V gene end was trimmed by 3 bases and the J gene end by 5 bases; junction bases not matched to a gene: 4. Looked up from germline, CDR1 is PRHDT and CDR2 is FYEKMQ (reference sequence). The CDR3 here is CASSFWDRGHEQYF. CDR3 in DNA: TGTGCCAGCAGCTTCTGGGACAGGGGCCACGAGCAGTACTTC.

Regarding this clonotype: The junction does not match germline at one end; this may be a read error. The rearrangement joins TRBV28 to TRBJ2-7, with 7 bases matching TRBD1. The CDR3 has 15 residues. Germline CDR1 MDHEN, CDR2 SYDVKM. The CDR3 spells CAGSPRDSVFYEQYF. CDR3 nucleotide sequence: TGTGCCGGCAGCCCCCGGGACAGTGTTTTCTACGAGCAGTACTTC.

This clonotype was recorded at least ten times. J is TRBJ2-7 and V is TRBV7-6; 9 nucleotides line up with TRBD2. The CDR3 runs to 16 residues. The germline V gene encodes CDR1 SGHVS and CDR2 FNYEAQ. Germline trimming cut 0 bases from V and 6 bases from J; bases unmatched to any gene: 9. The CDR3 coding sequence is TGTGCCAGCAGCTTAGCGTTAATAGCGGGAGACGGCGAGCAGTACTTC. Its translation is CASSLALIAGDGEQYF. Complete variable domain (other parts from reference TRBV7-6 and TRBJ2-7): GAGVSQSPRYKVTKRGQDVALRCDPISGHVSLYWYRQALGQGPEFLTYFNYEAQQDKSGLPNDRFSAERPEGSISTLTIQRTEQRDSAMYRCASSLALIAGDGEQYFGPGTRLTVT.

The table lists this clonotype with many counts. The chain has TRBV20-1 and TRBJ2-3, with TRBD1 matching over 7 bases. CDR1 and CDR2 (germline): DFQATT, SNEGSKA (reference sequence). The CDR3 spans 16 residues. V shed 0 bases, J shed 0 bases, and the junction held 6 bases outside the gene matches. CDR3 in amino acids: CSARDWYRGSTDTQYF. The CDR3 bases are TGCAGTGCTAGAGATTGGTACAGGGGAAGCACAGATACGCAGTATTTT.

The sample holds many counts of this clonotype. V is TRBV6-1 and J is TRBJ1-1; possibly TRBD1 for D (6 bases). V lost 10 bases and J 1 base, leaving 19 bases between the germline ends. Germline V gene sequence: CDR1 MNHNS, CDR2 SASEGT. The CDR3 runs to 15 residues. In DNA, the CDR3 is TGTGCCACCAGGATGCGGACAGCAACGAACACTGAAGCTTTCTTT. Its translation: CATRMRTATNTEAFF.

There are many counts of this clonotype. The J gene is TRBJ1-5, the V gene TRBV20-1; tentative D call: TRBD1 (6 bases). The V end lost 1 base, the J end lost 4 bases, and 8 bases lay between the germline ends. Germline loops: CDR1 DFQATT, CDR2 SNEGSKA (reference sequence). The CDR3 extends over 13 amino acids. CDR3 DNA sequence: TGCAGTGCTAGAGCTACAGGGAATCAGCCCCAGCATTTT. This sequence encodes CSARATGNQPQHF.

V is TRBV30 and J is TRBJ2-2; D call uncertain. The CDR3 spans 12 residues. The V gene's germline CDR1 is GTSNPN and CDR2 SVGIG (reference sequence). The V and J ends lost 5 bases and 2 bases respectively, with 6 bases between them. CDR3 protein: CAWGKNTGELFF. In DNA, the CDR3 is TGTGCCTGGGGCAAAAACACCGGGGAGCTGTTTTTT.

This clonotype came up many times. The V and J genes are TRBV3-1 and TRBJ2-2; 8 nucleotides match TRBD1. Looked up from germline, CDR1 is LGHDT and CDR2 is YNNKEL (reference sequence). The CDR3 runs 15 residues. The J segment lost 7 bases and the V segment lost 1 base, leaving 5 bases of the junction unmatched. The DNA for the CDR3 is TGTGCCAGCAGCCAAGGGTACAGGGGGGTCGGGGAGCTGTTTTTT. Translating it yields CASSQGYRGVGELFF. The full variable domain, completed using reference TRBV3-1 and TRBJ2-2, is DTAVSQTPKYLVTQMGNDKSIKCEQNLGHDTMYWYKQDSKKFLKIMFSYNNKELIINETVPNRFSPKSPDKAHLNLHINSLELGDSAVYFCASSQGYRGVGELFFGEGSRLTVL.

The CDR3 region has the DNA TGTGCCAGCAGCTTAGCGTCGGAGGGAGGGCTTCTAGCCAAAAACATTCAGTACTTC. Translation gives CASSLASEGGLLAKNIQYF. The chain has TRBV7-2 and TRBJ2-4; TRBD2 agrees at 7 bases. After removal of 0 bases from V and 0 bases from J, the junction contained 11 bases not matched to a gene. The CDR3 extends over 19 amino acids. Germline loops: CDR1 SGHTA, CDR2 FQGNSA.

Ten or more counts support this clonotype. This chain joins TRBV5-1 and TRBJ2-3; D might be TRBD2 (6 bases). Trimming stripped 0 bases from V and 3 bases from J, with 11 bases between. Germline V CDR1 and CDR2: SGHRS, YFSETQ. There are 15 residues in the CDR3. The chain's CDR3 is CASSLGVAGTDTQYF. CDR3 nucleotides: TGCGCCAGCAGCTTGGGGGTGGCGGGAACAGATACGCAGTATTTT. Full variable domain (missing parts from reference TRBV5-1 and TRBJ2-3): KAGVTQTPRYLIKTRGQQVTLSCSPISGHRSVSWYQQTPGQGLQFLFEYFSETQRNKGNFPGRFSGRQFSNSRSEMNVSTLELGDSALYLCASSLGVAGTDTQYFGPGTRLTVL.

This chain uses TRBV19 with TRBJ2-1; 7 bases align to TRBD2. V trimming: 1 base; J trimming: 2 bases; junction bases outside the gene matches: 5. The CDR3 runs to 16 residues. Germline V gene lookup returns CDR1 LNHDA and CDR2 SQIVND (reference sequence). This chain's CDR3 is CASSIARGGAYNEQFF. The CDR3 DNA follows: TGTGCCAGTAGTATAGCGCGGGGAGGGGCCTACAATGAGCAGTTCTTC.

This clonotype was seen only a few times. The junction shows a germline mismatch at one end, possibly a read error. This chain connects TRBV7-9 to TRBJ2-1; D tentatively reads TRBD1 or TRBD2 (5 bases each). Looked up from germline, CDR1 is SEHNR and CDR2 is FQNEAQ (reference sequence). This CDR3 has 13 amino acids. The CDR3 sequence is CASTGSSYNDQFF. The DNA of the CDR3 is TGTGCCAGCACAGGGAGCTCCTACAATGACCAGTTCTTC. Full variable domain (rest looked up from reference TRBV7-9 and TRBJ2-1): DTGVSQNPRHKITKRGQNVTFRCDPISEHNRLYWYRQTLGQGPEFLTYFQNEAQLEKSRLLSDRFSAERPKGSFSTLEIQRTEQGDSAMYLCASTGSSYNDQFFGPGTRLTVL.

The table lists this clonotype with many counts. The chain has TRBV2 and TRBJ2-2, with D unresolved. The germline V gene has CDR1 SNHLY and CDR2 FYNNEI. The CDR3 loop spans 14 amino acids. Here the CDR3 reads CATRATSNTGELFF. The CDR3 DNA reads TGTGCGACACGGGCTACTTCGAACACCGGGGAGCTGTTTTTT.

The CDR3 DNA sequence: TGTGCCAGCAGCTTAGGGGGACATGGAGCCTACGAGCAGTACTTC. Its translation is CASSLGGHGAYEQYF. The rearrangement joins TRBV7-2 to TRBJ2-7; possibly TRBD1 for D (6 bases). CDR1 and CDR2 (germline): SGHTA, FQGNSA. The V end was cut by 1 base, the J end by 2 bases, with 12 bases between. This CDR3 has 15 amino acids.